This entry lists 30 T cell receptor beta chains sequenced from one sample in a study of T cells in women clearing cervical HPV infection (dated by TCRdb to 2016 to 2019). The method behind the library was the immunoSEQ multiplex PCR assay. TCRdb mirrors the immuneACCESS table, restricted to in-frame sequences. Some clones are absent from its copies; in checked studies, under half trace to an unresolved V gene, and the reason for the others is unknown. The sample's records list about 23,000 clones. Of the sample, over 7.5% is held by the ten largest clones. The sample consisted of blood buffy coat. The origin of the receptors is a woman between 18 and 69 years old with a cervical HPV16 infection that either progressed to CIN3+ or cleared (not recorded which).

Comments on this clone: The CDR3 end lies 3 residues beyond the end of the read and is filled in from the germline J gene. The chain recombines TRBV29-1 with TRBJ2-5; TRBD2 matches 12 bases. This CDR3 contains 17 residues. The germline V gene encodes CDR1 SQVTM and CDR2 ANQGSEA. Germline trimming cut 6 bases from V and 5 bases from J; bases unmatched to any gene: 16. The sequenced part of the CDR3 DNA is TGCAGCGTGAAACATTCTAGCGGGGGGGCCGGTCGGGAGACC. This translates into CSVKHSSGGAGRET. The whole CDR3 sequence reads CSVKHSSGGAGRETQYF.

To note about this clone: From the germline J gene comes the end of the CDR3, since the read stops 3 residues before it. The rearrangement joins TRBV29-1 to TRBJ2-1; tentative D call: TRBD2 (5 bases). Germline CDR1 reads SQVTM; CDR2 reads ANQGSEA. The CDR3 has 15 amino acids. V was pared by 4 bases and J by 5 bases, with 18 bases between. The CDR3 is CSVAGVSGNDNEQFF. The part of the CDR3 DNA that was read is TGCAGCGTTGCGGGCGTGAGCGGAAACGACAATGAG.

On this clone: The read falls 3 residues short of the CDR3 end, and the missing part is taken from the germline J gene. This chain joins TRBV18 and TRBJ2-7; 10 bases align to TRBD2. With 6 bases clipped from V and 2 bases from J, the junction kept 7 bases outside the gene matches. The CDR3 is 15 amino acids. Germline V gives CDR1 KGHSH, CDR2 LQKENI. The CDR3 loop is CASSSLAGAPYEQYF. The CDR3 DNA, read in part, is TGTGCCAGCTCGTCCCTAGCGGGGGCCCCCTACGAG.

About this clone: The CDR3 end falls 3 residues outside the read, so it is completed with the germline J gene. This rearrangement joins TRBV9 to TRBJ2-2, with a tentative D call TRBD2 (6 bases). CDR3 length: 14 residues. From germline, CDR1 is SGDLS and CDR2 YYNGEE. The CDR3 bases that were read are TGTGCCAGCAGCGTAGATTTGCGGGGCGGCCAG. It translates to CASSVDLRGGQ. The full CDR3 is CASSVDLRGGQLFF.

Comments on this clone: The CDR3 end is not reached by the read, which stops 3 residues before it; the germline J gene fills it in. This sequence joins TRBV11-2 and TRBJ2-1; no reliable D call. From germline, CDR1 is SGHAT and CDR2 FQNNGV. The CDR3 is 14 residues long. V gave up 1 base and J gave up 3 bases, with 7 bases separating them. The CDR3 DNA, read in part, is TGTGCCAGCAGCTTAGGACTTTACTACAATGAG. Translated, it gives CASSLGLYYNE. The whole CDR3 protein reads CASSLGLYYNEQFF.

Comments on this clone: The read ends 3 residues before the CDR3 terminus; that terminus is restored from the germline J gene. The chain combines TRBV7-9 with TRBJ2-1; 7 bases line up with TRBD1. There are 14 residues in the CDR3. Looked up from germline, CDR1 is SEHNR and CDR2 is FQNEAQ (reference sequence). Trimming at V came to 3 bases and at J to 9 bases, leaving 8 bases not matched to a gene. The CDR3 is CASSFPGQTAEQFF. Partial CDR3 DNA: TGTGCCAGCAGCTTCCCGGGACAGACGGCTGAG.

A remark on this clone: The observed sequence ends 3 residues before the CDR3 terminus, with the missing tail filled in from the germline J gene. This chain joins TRBV20-1 and TRBJ2-3, with 9 bases matching TRBD2. CDR3 length equals 15 residues. V trimming: 5 bases; J trimming: 0 bases; junction bases outside the gene matches: 6. Per the germline V gene, CDR1 is DFQATT and CDR2 is SNEGSKA (reference sequence). CDR3 in amino acids: CSAPSSGVSTDTQYF. The sequenced part of the CDR3 DNA is TGCAGTGCTCCGTCTAGCGGGGTTAGCACAGATACG.

Comment on this clone: The read ends 3 residues early relative to the CDR3; the germline J gene fills the gap. The chain couples TRBV18 to TRBJ1-1; perhaps TRBD1 as D (6 bases). The CDR3 loop spans 15 amino acids. Trimming pared 2 bases from V and 0 bases from J, leaving 10 bases between. Looked up from germline, CDR1 is KGHSH and CDR2 is LQKENI. The CDR3 protein is CASSPDGDMNTEAFF. The sequenced CDR3 bases are TGTGCCAGCTCACCAGATGGGGACATGAACACTGAA. The complete variable domain, with remaining parts taken from reference TRBV18 and TRBJ1-1, reads NAGVMQNPRHLVRRRGQEARLRCSPMKGHSHVYWYRQLPEEGLKFMVYLQKENIIDESGMPKERFSAEFPKEGPSILRIQQVVRGDSAAYFCASSPDGDMNTEAFFGQGTRLTVV.

The covered CDR3 bases are TGCGCCAGCAGCGAGGGACTAGCGGGAAACAATGAG. Residues: CASSEGLAGNNE. The full CDR3 protein reads CASSEGLAGNNEQFF. The rearrangement uses TRBV10-1 and TRBJ2-1, with 13 positions matching TRBD2. The observed sequence ends 3 residues before the CDR3 terminus, with the missing tail filled in from the germline J gene. V dropped 6 bases and J dropped 5; count of bases not matched to a gene: 4. The CDR3 extends over 15 amino acids. Germline V gene lookup returns CDR1 WNHNN and CDR2 SYGVQD (reference sequence).

The CDR3 here is CASSHRSPGAGELFF. Partial CDR3 DNA: TGTGCCAGCAGCCACAGGTCGCCAGGGGCCGGGGAG. The chain couples TRBV7-9 to TRBJ2-2; D is perhaps TRBD1 (6 bases). Read sequence stops 3 residues before the CDR3 end, and the germline J gene provides the missing end. Trimming removed 5 bases at V and 6 bases at J, with 16 bases between. This CDR3 has 15 amino acids. From germline, CDR1 is SEHNR and CDR2 FQNEAQ (reference sequence).

Points on this clone: The CDR3 end lies 3 residues beyond the end of the read and is filled in from the germline J gene. The V gene is TRBV6-2 or TRBV6-3, the J gene TRBJ2-2, with 8 bases lining up with TRBD1. Per the germline V gene, CDR1 is MNHEY and CDR2 is SVGEGT. This CDR3 has 15 amino acids. Trimming cost V 5 bases and J 1 base; bases outside gene matches: 3. CDR3 sequence reads: CASSRTGMNTGELFF. The covered CDR3 bases are TGTGCCAGCAGTCGGACAGGGATGAACACCGGGGAG.

As to this clone: The CDR3 end falls 3 residues outside the read, so it is completed with the germline J gene. The chain carries TRBV27 and TRBJ1-6, with 7 bases fitting TRBD1. The CDR3 is 15 residues long. The germline V gene has CDR1 MNHEY and CDR2 SMNVEV (reference sequence). With 4 bases clipped from V and 4 bases from J, the junction kept 4 bases outside the gene matches. CDR3 residues: CASSSRDSYNSPLHF. The CDR3 DNA, read in part, is TGTGCCAGCAGTTCCCGGGACAGTTATAATTCACCC.

For this clone: The missing CDR3 end, 3 residues past where the read stops, is filled in from the germline J gene. The chain couples TRBV7-3 to TRBJ1-3, with unresolved D. Per germline, CDR1 SGHTA and CDR2 FQGTGA. This CDR3 contains 12 residues. V was cut by 4 bases and J by 4 bases, with 5 bases left in between. The CDR3 spells CASSYNGNTIYF. The DNA read from the CDR3 is TGTGCCAGCAGCTACAACGGAAACACC.

CDR3 sequence: CASSLFSGYTDTQYF. The part of the CDR3 DNA that was read is TGTGCCAGCAGCTTATTTAGCGGGTACACAGATACG. The chain links TRBV7-2 to TRBJ2-3; 7 bases align to TRBD2. The CDR3 is cut off 3 residues early in the read; its end comes from the germline J gene. J lost 2 bases, V lost 2 bases, and 4 bases had no gene match. The CDR3 has 15 residues. CDR1 is SGHTA and CDR2 is FQGNSA in the germline V gene. The complete variable domain, with remaining parts taken from reference TRBV7-2 and TRBJ2-3, reads GAGVSQSPSNKVTEKGKDVELRCDPISGHTALYWYRQSLGQGLEFLIYFQGNSAPDKSGLPSDRFSAERTGGSVSTLTIQRTQQEDSAVYLCASSLFSGYTDTQYFGPGTRLTVL.

Concerning this clone itself: The sequenced fragment ends 3 residues before the CDR3 boundary, so the rest is inferred from the germline J gene. The chain combines TRBV20-1 with TRBJ2-7; 7 nucleotides match TRBD2. Germline V CDR1 and CDR2: DFQATT, SNEGSKA (reference sequence). V dropped 5 bases and J dropped 3; count of bases not matched to a gene: 1. The length of the CDR3 is 11 residues. CDR3 DNA, as far as it was read: TGCAGTGCTGCTAGCGGCTACGAG. Its protein is CSAASGYE. The CDR3 as a whole reads CSAASGYEQYF.

In regard to this clone: The read ends 3 residues before the CDR3 terminus; that terminus is restored from the germline J gene. This chain connects TRBV20-1 to TRBJ1-2, with D possibly TRBD1 on 5 matching bases. CDR3 length: 13 amino acids. V lost 3 bases to trimming and J lost 2 bases, with 10 bases between them. CDR1 is DFQATT and CDR2 is SNEGSKA in the germline V gene (reference sequence). The CDR3 here is CSASVDRNYGYTF. The sequenced part of the CDR3 DNA is TGCAGTGCTAGTGTCGACAGAAACTATGGC.

As to this clone: The CDR3 end lies 3 residues beyond the end of the read and is filled in from the germline J gene. V and J are TRBV19 and TRBJ2-1; D might be TRBD2 (5 bases). This CDR3 comprises 13 residues. Between the trimmed V and J ends, which lost 5 bases and 9 bases, there was a span of 14 bases. Per germline, CDR1 LNHDA and CDR2 SQIVND (reference sequence). CDR3 DNA, as far as it was read: TGTGCCAGTAGTCCCTCGGGCGGGTCTGAG. Its protein is CASSPSGGSE. The CDR3 in full is CASSPSGGSEQFF.

Notes on this clone: The CDR3 extends 3 residues past the end of the read, so its final part is completed from the germline J gene. The V call is TRBV20-1, the J call TRBJ1-5, with TRBD1 matching over 7 bases. CDR3 size: 13 residues. The V segment lost 3 bases and the J segment 9 bases; nucleotides outside the gene matches: 8. Germline V lookup: CDR1 DFQATT, CDR2 SNEGSKA (reference sequence). The covered CDR3 bases are TGCAGTGCTAGTCCCGGGACAGTTTTGCCC. Its protein product is CSASPGTVLP. The complete CDR3 protein is CSASPGTVLPQHF.

About this clone: Read coverage stops 3 residues before the CDR3 terminus; the germline J gene supplies the remainder. This rearrangement joins TRBV11-3 to TRBJ1-4; the match to TRBD1 covers 7 bases. The CDR3 has 15 amino acids. The J segment lost 0 bases and the V segment lost 5 bases, leaving 3 bases of the junction unmatched. Germline V gene sequence: CDR1 SGHNT, CDR2 YENEEA. The CDR3 sequence: CASSPGGSTNEKLFF. The covered CDR3 bases are TGTGCCAGCAGCCCAGGGGGTTCAACTAATGAAAAA.

Notes on this clone: The observed sequence ends 3 residues before the CDR3 terminus, with the missing tail filled in from the germline J gene. The chain is built from TRBV6-1 and TRBJ2-1, with TRBD2 identical over 9 bases. After removal of 4 bases from V and 8 bases from J, the junction contained 9 bases not matched to a gene. This CDR3 region has 15 residues. CDR1 MNHNS and CDR2 SASEGT come from the germline V gene. This CDR3 reads CASSALAGPKHEQFF. The DNA read from the CDR3 is TGTGCCAGCAGTGCACTAGCGGGCCCTAAGCATGAG.

A note on this clone: The missing CDR3 end, 3 residues past where the read stops, is filled in from the germline J gene. The chain links TRBV10-3 to TRBJ2-7; 7 positions match TRBD2. Germline V lookup: CDR1 ENHRY, CDR2 SYGVKD. The junction had 10 bases not matched to a gene; V was cut back by 8 bases and J by 0 bases. This CDR3 is built from 15 residues. The covered CDR3 bases are TGTGCCATCTCCCCACAGTGGACTAGCTCCTACGAG. It yields the protein CAISPQWTSSYE. In full, the CDR3 is CAISPQWTSSYEQYF.

This CDR3 is CASSPLAGRRGYEQYF. The covered CDR3 bases are TGTGCCAGCAGCCCACTCGCCGGCCGGCGGGGCTACGAG. This chain joins TRBV6-2 or TRBV6-3 and TRBJ2-7, with a weak D call TRBD2 (6 bases). Read data end 3 residues before the CDR3 end; the end is taken from the germline J gene. The CDR3 consists of 16 residues. The germline CDR1 and CDR2 sequences are MNHEY and SVGEGT. Trimming removed 6 bases from V and 3 bases from J, with 21 bases in between.

This clone ranks as medium-sized in terms of frequency. The read ends 3 residues early relative to the CDR3; the germline J gene fills the gap. J is TRBJ1-2 and V is TRBV19; a possible D gene is TRBD1 (6 bases). Germline-derived CDR1 and CDR2 are LNHDA and SQIVND (reference sequence). Trimming left V 6 bases short and J 3 bases short, with 11 bases between. The CDR3 extends over 13 amino acids. This CDR3 reads CASSRDTYYGYTF. The CDR3 bases that were read are TGTGCCAGTAGCAGGGACACCTACTATGGC.

Concerning this clone itself: The read ends 3 residues shy of where the CDR3 ends; the end is completed using the germline J gene. V and J are TRBV6-2 or TRBV6-3 and TRBJ2-1, with a tentative D call TRBD1 (6 bases). The CDR3 has 15 amino acids. CDR1 and CDR2 from the germline V gene are MNHEY and SVGEGT. The V end was cut by 4 bases, the J end by 5 bases, with 15 bases between. Partial CDR3 DNA: TGTGCCAGCAGTTCAGTCAAGGGGGAAGACAATGAG. Its protein is CASSSVKGEDNE. From start to end, the CDR3 is CASSSVKGEDNEQFF.

Of note for this clone: The CDR3 end falls 3 residues outside the read, so it is completed with the germline J gene. The chain couples TRBV30 to TRBJ2-4; the match to TRBD1 covers 12 bases. The germline gives CDR1 GTSNPN, CDR2 SVGIG (reference sequence). The CDR3 loop spans 13 amino acids. CDR3: CAWVGTGGDGQYF. Incomplete CDR3 DNA: TGTGCCTGGGTCGGGACAGGGGGCGATGGT.

Concerning this clone itself: The read finishes 3 residues shy of the CDR3 end, and the germline J gene is used to complete it. This rearrangement joins TRBV2 to TRBJ2-5; 8 bases line up with TRBD2. This CDR3 contains 15 residues. With V trimmed by 8 bases and J by 4 bases, 12 bases remained unmatched. The germline gives CDR1 SNHLY, CDR2 FYNNEI. The DNA read from the CDR3 is TGTGCCAGCTCTCCCTTGGGGACTAGACGAGAGACC. Translated: CASSPLGTRRET. The full CDR3 reads CASSPLGTRRETQYF.

On this clone itself: The read stops 3 residues short of the end of the CDR3; the missing end is completed from the germline J gene. This rearrangement joins TRBV20-1 to TRBJ2-7, with a tentative D call TRBD2 (6 bases). CDR3 length: 14 residues. Per germline, CDR1 DFQATT and CDR2 SNEGSKA (reference sequence). V lost 4 bases and J 3 bases, leaving 16 bases between the germline ends. The CDR3 DNA, read in part, is TGCAGTGCTACTAGCCACCGGGGGAACTACGAG. This codes for CSATSHRGNYE. In full, the CDR3 reads CSATSHRGNYEQYF.

Comments on this clone: Other DNA sequences in this sample translate to the same CDR3. The CDR3 DNA, read in part, is TGCGCCAGCACCCCAGGGACAGGGGGAAGGACGGATACG. Amino acids: CASTPGTGGRTDT. The complete CDR3 sequence is CASTPGTGGRTDTQYF. The chain carries TRBV5-1 and TRBJ2-3, with 11 positions matching TRBD1. Read data end 3 residues before the CDR3 end; the end is taken from the germline J gene. CDR1 is SGHRS, CDR2 YFSETQ, per germline. With 6 bases clipped from V and 6 bases from J, the junction kept 12 bases outside the gene matches. The CDR3 extends over 16 amino acids.

With regard to this clone: The read ends 3 residues shy of where the CDR3 ends; the end is completed using the germline J gene. The V and J genes are TRBV20-1 and TRBJ2-1; 8 bases match TRBD1. Looked up from germline, CDR1 is DFQATT and CDR2 is SNEGSKA (reference sequence). V gave up 2 bases and J gave up 4 bases; unmatched junction bases: 4. The CDR3 contains 14 residues. CDR3 sequence reads: CSARPGTGYNEQFF. CDR3 DNA, as far as it was read: TGCAGTGCTAGACCCGGGACAGGTTACAATGAG.

As concerns this clone: The junction departs from germline at one end; a sequencing error may be responsible. The read comes to an end 3 residues before the CDR3 does, leaving the germline J gene to fill in the end. This chain uses TRBV7-7 with TRBJ2-1; no clear D gene. This CDR3 region has 13 residues. From germline, CDR1 is SSHAT and CDR2 FNYEAQ (reference sequence). CDR3 protein: CASSFSPPNEQFF. The DNA read from the CDR3 is TGTGCTAGCAGCTTCTCCCCCCCGAATGAG.